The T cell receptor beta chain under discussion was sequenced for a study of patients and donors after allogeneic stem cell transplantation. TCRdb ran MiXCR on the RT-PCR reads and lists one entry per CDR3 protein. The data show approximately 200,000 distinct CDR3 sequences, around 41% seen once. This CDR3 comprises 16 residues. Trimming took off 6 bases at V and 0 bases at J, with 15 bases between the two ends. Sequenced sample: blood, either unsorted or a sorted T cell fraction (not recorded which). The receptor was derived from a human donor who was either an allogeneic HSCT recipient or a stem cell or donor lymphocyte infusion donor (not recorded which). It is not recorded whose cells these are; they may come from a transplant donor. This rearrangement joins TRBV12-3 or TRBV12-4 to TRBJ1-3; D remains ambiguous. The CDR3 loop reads CASSSPSTLSGNTIYF. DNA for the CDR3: TGTGCCAGCAGCTCCCCGAGTACACTCTCTGGAAACACCATATATTTT.